Following are 29 T cell receptor beta chains from one sample sequenced in a study of blood T cell repertoires in COVID-19. The assay was immunoSEQ multiplex PCR, and TCRdb's table has in-frame clones only and misses some. The table includes roughly 500,000 clones, approximately 85% detected once. Sequences were obtained from peripheral blood. The receptors were gathered from a human donor in a cohort sampled during active COVID-19.

The CDR3 DNA reads TGTGCCAGCAGCTTTGAGGGATCTGGGGCCAACGTCCTGACTTTC. Its translation is CASSFEGSGANVLTF. V and J are TRBV11-2 and TRBJ2-6; tentatively, D is TRBD2 (5 bases). The CDR3 has 15 amino acids. Germline V gene data show CDR1 as SGHAT and CDR2 as FQNNGV. The ends were cut back, 3 bases at V and 1 base at J, with 7 bases in the middle.

V usage is TRBV7-2 and J usage is TRBJ2-3; D unresolved. Deletions cut 5 bases from V and 6 bases from J, with 15 bases between. There are 14 residues in the CDR3. Germline CDR1 and CDR2: SGHTA and FQGNSA. CDR3 in amino acids: CASSPVRGADTQYF. The CDR3 bases are TGTGCCAGCAGCCCAGTACGAGGAGCGGATACGCAGTATTTT.

The rearrangement joins TRBV10-3 to TRBJ1-1; 9 bases map to TRBD1. The CDR3 runs to 15 residues. Unmatched junction bases numbered 4, after V lost 4 bases and J lost 1 base. Per germline, CDR1 ENHRY and CDR2 SYGVKD. CDR3 residues: CAISGQDRGNTEAFF. DNA of the CDR3: TGTGCCATCAGTGGCCAGGACAGGGGGAACACTGAAGCTTTCTTT.

J is TRBJ1-6 and V is TRBV3-1 (or the pseudogene TRBV3-2); 7 bases line up with TRBD1. The V segment lost 4 bases and the J segment 6 bases; nucleotides outside the gene matches: 3. Germline V gives CDR1 LGHDT, CDR2 YNNKEL (reference sequence). The CDR3 is 14 residues long. In DNA form, the CDR3 reads TGTGCCAGCAGCCTGACAGGGTCTAATTCACCCCTCCACTTT. Translating gives CASSLTGSNSPLHF.

CDR3: CASGPQGYEQYF. CDR3 nucleotides: TGTGCCAGCGGACCACAGGGGTACGAGCAGTACTTC. This chain uses TRBV2 with TRBJ2-7; 7 bases map to TRBD1. The CDR3 has 12 amino acids. Germline V lookup: CDR1 SNHLY, CDR2 FYNNEI. V lost 8 bases to trimming and J lost 4 bases; unmatched junction nucleotides: 5. Complete variable domain (other parts from reference TRBV2 and TRBJ2-7): EPEVTQTPSHQVTQMGQEVILRCVPISNHLYFYWYRQILGQKVEFLVSFYNNEISEKSEIFDDQFSVERPDGSNFTLKIRSTKLEDSAMYFCASGPQGYEQYFGPGTRLTVT.

The V call is TRBV30, the J call TRBJ1-4; TRBD1 matches at 7 bases. This CDR3 has 14 residues. CDR1 GTSNPN and CDR2 SVGIG come from the germline V gene (reference sequence). Losses at the gene ends were 2 bases for V and 8 bases for J; bases not matched to a gene: 8. The CDR3 reads CAWSSPGGWEKLFF. In DNA, the CDR3 is TGTGCCTGGAGTAGTCCAGGGGGGTGGGAAAAACTGTTTTTT.

This rearrangement joins TRBV11-3 to TRBJ2-2, with a weak D call TRBD2 (5 bases). Trimming took off 1 base at V and 8 bases at J, with 14 bases between the two ends. There are 15 residues in the CDR3. Germline assignment: CDR1 SGHNT and CDR2 YENEEA. Here the CDR3 DNA reads TGTGCCAGCAGCTTAGTACGGTGGGAGATGGGGGAGCTGTTTTTT. Its protein is CASSLVRWEMGELFF. The whole variable domain, remainder taken from reference TRBV11-3 and TRBJ2-2, is EAGVVQSPRYKIIEKKQPVAFWCNPISGHNTLYWYLQNLGQGPELLIRYENEEAVDDSQLPKDRFSAERLKGVDSTLKIQPAELGDSAVYLCASSLVRWEMGELFFGEGSRLTVL.

The rearrangement links TRBV18 to TRBJ1-1; TRBD1 aligns across 7 bases. Germline V gene sequence: CDR1 KGHSH, CDR2 LQKENI. The CDR3 has 14 residues. Trimming at V came to 5 bases and at J to 5 bases, leaving 8 bases not matched to a gene. CDR3 residues: CASSVQGDRTEAFF. Here the CDR3 DNA reads TGTGCCAGCTCAGTTCAGGGGGATCGGACTGAAGCTTTCTTT.

The chain carries TRBV6-2 or TRBV6-3 and TRBJ1-1; D remains unclear. CDR3 length: 14 residues. V was pared by 5 bases and J by 5 bases, with 15 bases between. Looked up from germline, CDR1 is MNHEY and CDR2 is SVGEGT. Here the CDR3 DNA reads TGTGCCAGCAGTATTTTACTAGGTTCTACTGAAGCTTTCTTT. This gives the protein CASSILLGSTEAFF.

The chain has TRBV5-1 and TRBJ1-1; D gene ambiguous. Germline assignment: CDR1 SGHRS and CDR2 YFSETQ. CDR3 length equals 13 residues. Trimming pared 2 bases from V and 7 bases from J, leaving 12 bases between. The CDR3 spells CASSFNTMSEAFF. The DNA of the CDR3 is TGCGCCAGCAGCTTTAATACCATGAGTGAAGCTTTCTTT. The variable domain in full, completed from reference TRBV5-1 and TRBJ1-1, reads KAGVTQTPRYLIKTRGQQVTLSCSPISGHRSVSWYQQTPGQGLQFLFEYFSETQRNKGNFPGRFSGRQFSNSRSEMNVSTLELGDSALYLCASSFNTMSEAFFGQGTRLTVV.

This clone appeared once. The V call is TRBV5-1, the J call TRBJ2-1; D possibly corresponds to TRBD2 (5 bases). Trimming removed 0 bases at V and 8 bases at J, with 15 bases between. CDR3 length: 15 amino acids. From germline, CDR1 is SGHRS and CDR2 YFSETQ. CDR3 sequence reads: CASSLEVVEVDEQFF. The CDR3 DNA follows: TGCGCCAGCAGCTTGGAGGTGGTGGAGGTCGATGAGCAGTTCTTC.

The chain couples TRBV7-2 to TRBJ1-1; 9 positions match TRBD1. Trimming took 2 bases from V and 6 from J; bases not matched to a gene: 10. This CDR3 contains 16 residues. Looked up from germline, CDR1 is SGHTA and CDR2 is FQGNSA. CDR3 sequence (DNA): TGTGCCAGCAGCTTATCCTCGGGACAGGGAATCGCTGAAGCTTTCTTT. It is translated as CASSLSSGQGIAEAFF.

As to this clone: This specimen includes other DNA sequences encoding the same CDR3. The chain joins TRBV20-1 to TRBJ2-7, with unresolved D. Germline CDR1 is DFQATT and CDR2 is SNEGSKA (reference sequence). The CDR3 runs 12 residues. Trimming removed 3 bases at V and 2 bases at J, with 8 bases between. In DNA, the CDR3 is TGCAGTGCTAGTGCTTCCGCCTACGAGCAGTACTTC. The encoded protein is CSASASAYEQYF.

The CDR3 DNA follows: TGTGCCAGCTCACCAAGCAATCCCGGGGGAGCTAACTATGGCTACACCTTC. Amino acids: CASSPSNPGGANYGYTF. V and J are TRBV18 and TRBJ1-2; TRBD1 is a possible D gene (5 bases). Trimming removed 2 bases at V and 0 bases at J, with 16 bases between. CDR1 is KGHSH and CDR2 is LQKENI in the germline V gene. This CDR3 has 17 residues.

The chain has TRBV29-1 and TRBJ2-7; D is perhaps TRBD1 (6 bases). From germline, CDR1 is SQVTM and CDR2 ANQGSEA. The CDR3 covers 12 residues. V dropped 6 bases and J dropped 4 bases, with 13 bases sitting between them. In DNA, the CDR3 is TGCAGCGTCGGAAAGACAGGATACGAGCAGTACTTC. This sequence encodes CSVGKTGYEQYF.

The V and J genes are TRBV7-2 and TRBJ2-7; TRBD2 matches at 8 bases. With V trimmed by 2 bases and J by 7 bases, 13 bases remained unmatched. Germline V gene sequence: CDR1 SGHTA, CDR2 FQGNSA. There are 16 residues in the CDR3. This CDR3 is CASSLSQGLGGGEQYF. CDR3 coding DNA: TGTGCCAGCAGCTTATCTCAGGGACTAGGTGGAGGTGAGCAGTACTTC.

This chain uses TRBV19 with TRBJ1-1; possibly TRBD1 for D (5 bases). The V end lost 5 bases, the J end lost 6 bases, and 16 bases lay between the germline ends. Germline CDR1 is LNHDA and CDR2 is SQIVND (reference sequence). The CDR3 loop spans 14 amino acids. The DNA for the CDR3 is TGTGCCAGTAGTTCGTCCTCAGGGATAGCTGAAGCTTTCTTT. Its protein is CASSSSSGIAEAFF.

The gene calls are TRBV9 and TRBJ2-7; 7 bases map to TRBD2. Trimming took 3 bases from V and 0 from J; bases not matched to a gene: 9. The CDR3 runs 16 residues. Germline CDR1 is SGDLS and CDR2 is YYNGEE. CDR3 bases: TGTGCCAGCAGCGATAAGGGAGCGGGGAGCTCCTACGAGCAGTACTTC. The encoded protein is CASSDKGAGSSYEQYF.

The genes are TRBV30 and TRBJ1-5; 7 bases are a match to TRBD1. Germline assignment: CDR1 GTSNPN and CDR2 SVGIG (reference sequence). J was trimmed by 6 bases and V by 2 bases; bases with no gene match: 10. This CDR3 region has 15 residues. CDR3 residues: CAWSPNRGGAQPQHF. The CDR3 DNA reads as TGTGCCTGGAGTCCAAACAGGGGCGGCGCTCAGCCCCAGCATTTT.

This clone occurred once. The chain couples TRBV6-6 to TRBJ1-1, with D maybe TRBD1 (5 bases). V dropped 2 bases and J dropped 4 bases, with 11 bases sitting between them. Per the germline V gene, CDR1 is MNHNY and CDR2 is SVGAGI (reference sequence). This CDR3 contains 14 residues. This CDR3 reads CASSYDLGGTEAFF. CDR3 nucleotides: TGTGCCAGCAGTTACGACCTGGGGGGCACTGAAGCTTTCTTT.

The J gene is TRBJ1-2, the V gene TRBV6-1; D gene unclear. CDR1 is MNHNS and CDR2 is SASEGT in the germline V gene. This CDR3 comprises 14 residues. Trimming cost V 1 base and J 6 bases, with 12 bases left between them. The CDR3: CASSEVAGGHGYTF. The CDR3 bases are TGTGCCAGCAGTGAAGTGGCAGGAGGACATGGCTACACCTTC.

The CDR3 protein is CATTVTGRGSYNEQFF. In DNA, the CDR3 is TGTGCCACCACCGTAACGGGTCGAGGGTCCTACAATGAGCAGTTCTTC. The chain carries TRBV24-1 and TRBJ2-1; D is perhaps TRBD2 (5 bases). The V gene lost 8 bases and the J gene lost 1 base, with 17 bases spanning the gap. Looked up from germline, CDR1 is KGHDR and CDR2 is SFDVKD. The CDR3 spans 16 residues.

CDR3 amino acids: CSASVISGSLTTDTQYF. In DNA, the CDR3 is TGCAGTGCTAGTGTTATCAGCGGGAGTTTAACCACAGATACGCAGTATTTT. The chain recombines TRBV20-1 with TRBJ2-3, with TRBD2 matching 8 bases. CDR3 length: 17 amino acids. With V trimmed by 3 bases and J by 2 bases, 13 bases remained unmatched. The germline gives CDR1 DFQATT, CDR2 SNEGSKA (reference sequence).

The J gene is TRBJ2-2, the V gene TRBV14, with a possible D match to TRBD2 (5 bases). Germline lookup yields CDR1 SGHDN and CDR2 FVKESK. V was cut by 3 bases and J by 1 base, with 9 bases left in between. There are 15 residues in the CDR3. CDR3 DNA sequence: TGTGCCAGCAGCCACCTAAGCGGGAACACCGGGGAGCTGTTTTTT. Its translation is CASSHLSGNTGELFF. The full variable domain, its missing parts supplied by reference TRBV14 and TRBJ2-2, is EAGVTQFPSHSVIEKGQTVTLRCDPISGHDNLYWYRRVMGKEIKFLLHFVKESKQDESGMPNNRFLAERTGGTYSTLKVQPAELEDSGVYFCASSHLSGNTGELFFGEGSRLTVL.

The chain has TRBV4-1 and TRBJ1-4, with D perhaps TRBD1 (6 bases). In germline, CDR1 is MGHRA, CDR2 YSYEKL. Trimming took 1 base from V and 8 from J, leaving 20 bases between them. This CDR3 is 17 amino acids long. CDR3 residues: CASSQGGPRGASEKLFF. The CDR3 DNA follows: TGCGCCAGCAGCCAAGGGGGCCCCAGGGGAGCATCCGAAAAACTGTTTTTT.

CDR3 in amino acids: CASSSPAGDNEKLFF. The CDR3 DNA follows: TGTGCCAGCAGTTCCCCGGCGGGGGATAATGAAAAACTGTTTTTT. The V call is TRBV6-6, the J call TRBJ1-4; D perhaps matches TRBD1 (5 bases). V was cut by 4 bases and J by 4 bases, with 13 bases left in between. This CDR3 region has 15 residues. The germline V gene encodes CDR1 MNHNY and CDR2 SVGAGI (reference sequence).

This chain uses TRBV6-5 with TRBJ1-1; 8 positions match TRBD1. V lost 6 bases, J lost 1 base, and 4 bases stayed unmatched. There are 14 residues in the CDR3. Germline lookup yields CDR1 MNHEY and CDR2 SVGAGI. The CDR3 bases are TGTGCCAGCAGCGACAGGGGCTCGAACACTGAAGCTTTCTTT. Translated, it gives CASSDRGSNTEAFF.

The chain joins TRBV7-2 to TRBJ2-2; a weak D match, TRBD2 (6 bases). The CDR3 has 16 amino acids. Germline CDR1 is SGHTA and CDR2 is FQGNSA. The germline V and J ends were trimmed by 2 bases and 4 bases, with 14 bases remaining between them. The CDR3 sequence: CASSLRPSVTTGELFF. The DNA for the CDR3 is TGTGCCAGCAGCTTACGACCTAGCGTGACCACCGGGGAGCTGTTTTTT.

In this sample, this clone turned up a few times. The chain joins TRBV7-9 to TRBJ1-6; D is uncertain. This CDR3 is built from 14 residues. Germline-derived CDR1 and CDR2 are SEHNR and FQNEAQ (reference sequence). Trimming removed 1 base from V and 8 bases from J, with 9 bases in between. The chain's CDR3 is CASSLEQKDSPLHF. In DNA, the CDR3 is TGTGCCAGCAGCTTAGAACAGAAAGATTCACCCCTCCACTTT.